These 10 T cell receptor beta chains came from one sample sequenced in a study of T cell repertoires in cytomegalovirus infection. Each CDR3 protein is one row after TCRdb ran MiXCR on the reads. The sample has 150,000 to 200,000 distinct CDR3 sequences, approximately 15% seen once. Sequenced input: PBMCs. These receptors were taken from a human donor in good health (CMV status not recorded). Some clones in this sample may be carry-over from other donors' samples.

The table lists this clonotype with many counts. The chain has TRBV28 and TRBJ2-3, with TRBD2 matching 10 bases. In germline, CDR1 is MDHEN, CDR2 SYDVKM. After removal of 3 bases from V and 3 bases from J, the junction contained 6 bases not matched to a gene. CDR3 size: 16 residues. The CDR3, as DNA: TGTGCCAGCAGTTTTGGTGAGCGGGAGGGGACAGATACGCAGTATTTT. As protein: CASSFGEREGTDTQYF.

This clonotype was found many times. J is TRBJ2-5 and V is TRBV12-3 or TRBV12-4, with 7 positions matching TRBD1. This CDR3 contains 13 residues. After removal of 5 bases from V and 4 bases from J, the junction contained 4 bases not matched to a gene. CDR3 sequence: CASSARQGETQYF. The CDR3 DNA sequence: TGTGCCAGCAGTGCCCGACAGGGAGAGACCCAGTACTTC.

This clonotype was seen ten or more times. The chain recombines TRBV7-8 with TRBJ2-2; 10 nucleotides line up with TRBD1. The V gene's germline CDR1 is SGHVS and CDR2 FQNEAQ. Trimming at V came to 5 bases and at J to 7 bases, leaving 7 bases not matched to a gene. The CDR3 has 15 amino acids. In DNA form, the CDR3 reads TGTGCCAGCAGCGCTAGACAGGGGGCCGGCGGGGAGCTGTTTTTT. This codes for CASSARQGAGGELFF.

This clonotype was picked up a small number of times. This rearrangement joins TRBV2 to TRBJ2-5; TRBD2 aligns across 7 bases. The CDR3 loop spans 13 amino acids. Germline trimming cut 5 bases from V and 4 bases from J; bases unmatched to any gene: 4. Per germline, CDR1 SNHLY and CDR2 FYNNEI. CDR3 sequence reads: CASSWGGGETQYF. The CDR3, as DNA: TGTGCCAGCAGTTGGGGGGGGGGAGAGACCCAGTACTTC.

This clonotype was seen more than once but under ten times. The chain joins TRBV7-2 to TRBJ1-3; D uncertain. Germline V gene sequence: CDR1 SGHTA, CDR2 FQGNSA. V lost 2 bases, J lost 4 bases, and 6 bases lay in between. This CDR3 is built from 13 residues. As DNA, the CDR3 is TGTGCCAGCAGCTTATTAGGAGGAAACACCATATATTTT. Translating it yields CASSLLGGNTIYF. Complete variable domain (other parts from reference TRBV7-2 and TRBJ1-3): GAGVSQSPSNKVTEKGKDVELRCDPISGHTALYWYRQSLGQGLEFLIYFQGNSAPDKSGLPSDRFSAERTGGSVSTLTIQRTQQEDSAVYLCASSLLGGNTIYFGEGSWLTVV.

This clonotype showed up just a few times. The J gene is TRBJ1-1, the V gene TRBV14, with no clear D. V lost 1 base to trimming and J lost 1 base, with 7 bases between them. CDR1 and CDR2 (germline): SGHDN, FVKESK. This CDR3 has 14 residues. In nucleotides, the CDR3 is TGTGCCAGCAGCCAAGCGGCAGGGAACACTGAAGCTTTCTTT. Its protein product is CASSQAAGNTEAFF.

About this clonotype itself: The CDR3 does not end in the conserved phenylalanine or tryptophan, so this is likely a read error. The gene calls are TRBV7-2 and TRBJ2-7; D may be TRBD2 (6 bases). The CDR3 has 13 amino acids. Germline V gene lookup returns CDR1 SGHTA and CDR2 FQGNSA. V was pared by 4 bases and J by 4 bases, with 11 bases between. CDR3 nucleotides: TGTGCCAGCAGCTCGGGACTTCGTTACGAGCAGTACTCC. It codes for CASSSGLRYEQYS.

This clonotype was detected ten times or more. The chain carries TRBV7-2 and TRBJ1-5; 8 nucleotides align to TRBD1. V gave up 5 bases and J gave up 6 bases; unmatched junction bases: 9. The CDR3 is 15 amino acids. Germline lookup yields CDR1 SGHTA and CDR2 FQGNSA. DNA of the CDR3: TGTGCCAGCAGCCCCCTGGACAGGGAGGGTCAGCCCCAGCATTTT. Residues: CASSPLDREGQPQHF.

This clonotype has more than one count but fewer than ten. The chain uses TRBV28 and TRBJ1-4, with TRBD1 identical over 8 bases. The germline V gene encodes CDR1 MDHEN and CDR2 SYDVKM. After removal of 2 bases from V and 6 bases from J, the junction contained 5 bases not matched to a gene. The CDR3 runs 15 residues. This chain's CDR3 is CASSLPTGVHEKLFF. The DNA for the CDR3 is TGTGCCAGCAGTTTACCGACAGGGGTCCATGAAAAACTGTTTTTT.

The chain recombines TRBV10-3 with TRBJ1-1; D is perhaps TRBD1 (5 bases). Trimming pared 3 bases from V and 6 bases from J, leaving 8 bases between. Germline assignment: CDR1 ENHRY and CDR2 SYGVKD. This CDR3 has 12 amino acids. CDR3 sequence reads: CAISDGAAEAFF. The CDR3 bases are TGTGCCATCAGTGATGGGGCAGCTGAAGCTTTCTTT.